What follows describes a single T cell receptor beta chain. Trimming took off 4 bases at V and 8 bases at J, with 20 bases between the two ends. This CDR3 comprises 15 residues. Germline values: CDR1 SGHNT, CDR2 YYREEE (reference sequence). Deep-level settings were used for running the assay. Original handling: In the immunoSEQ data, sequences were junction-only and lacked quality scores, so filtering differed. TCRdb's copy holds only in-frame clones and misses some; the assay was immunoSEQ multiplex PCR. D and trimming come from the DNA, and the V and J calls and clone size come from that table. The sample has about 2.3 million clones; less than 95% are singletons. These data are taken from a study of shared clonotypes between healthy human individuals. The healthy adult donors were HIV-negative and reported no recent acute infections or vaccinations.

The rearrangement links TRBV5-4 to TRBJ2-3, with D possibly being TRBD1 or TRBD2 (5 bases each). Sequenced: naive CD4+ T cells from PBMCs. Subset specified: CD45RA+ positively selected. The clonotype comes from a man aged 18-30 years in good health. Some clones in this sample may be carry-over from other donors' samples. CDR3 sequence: CASSPGAAVVGTQYF. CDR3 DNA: TGTGCCAGCAGCCCCGGGGCAGCGGTGGTCGGTACGCAGTATTTT.